The T cell receptor beta chain described here comes from a study of naive CD8 T cells in extremely preterm neonates. Using immunoSEQ multiplex PCR, the repertoire was profiled, and TCRdb retains in-frame clones only, with some absent. This table has about 8,000 clones, roughly 98% appearing once. Live Annexin V-negative naive CD3+CD8+CD45RA+CCR7+ T cells were sorted. Germline V gene sequence: CDR1 SEHNR, CDR2 FQNEAQ (reference sequence). Trimming removed 1 base from V and 4 bases from J; junction bases left unmatched: 12. The CDR3 is 17 residues long. The TCR comes from a human donor in good health. Specimen: naive CD8+ T cells from blood. The rearrangement uses TRBV7-9 and TRBJ1-2; the match to TRBD1 covers 7 bases. This chain's CDR3 is CASSLEPRGDEGYGYTF. Here the CDR3 DNA reads TGTGCCAGCAGCTTAGAGCCCAGGGGGGATGAAGGCTATGGCTACACCTTC.